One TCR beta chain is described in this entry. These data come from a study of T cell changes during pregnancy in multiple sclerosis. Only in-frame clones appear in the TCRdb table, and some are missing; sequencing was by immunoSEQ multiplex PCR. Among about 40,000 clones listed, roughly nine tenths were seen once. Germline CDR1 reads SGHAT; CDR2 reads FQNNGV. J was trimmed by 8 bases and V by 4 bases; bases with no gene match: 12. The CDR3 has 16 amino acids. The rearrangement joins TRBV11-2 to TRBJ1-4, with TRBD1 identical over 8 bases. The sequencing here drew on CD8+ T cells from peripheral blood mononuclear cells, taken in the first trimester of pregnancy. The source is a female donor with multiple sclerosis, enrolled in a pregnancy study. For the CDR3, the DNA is TGTGCCAGCAGCTCTCACGTACAGGGGGGAGAAGAAAAACTGTTTTTT. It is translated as CASSSHVQGGEEKLFF.